This T cell receptor beta chain was captured in a study of response to subunit inactivated influenza vaccine. Study-wide points: Few additional T cells are recruited per seasonal influenza vaccination, authors suggested.

CDR3 length equals 14 residues. V was pared by 6 bases and J by 5 bases, with 14 bases between. Germline CDR1 is SNHLY and CDR2 is FYNNEI. This clonotype has a count of ten or more. Its antigen is undetermined. Each CDR3 protein gets one entry after TCRdb re-called the RT-PCR reads with MiXCR. The sample lists about 500,000 distinct CDR3 sequences; under 15% were seen once. Sequenced material: PBMCs from blood, taken about 40 days after vaccination. This receptor was taken from a man over 45 who received an inactivated influenza vaccine. The gene calls are TRBV2 and TRBJ2-1, with no clear D. The CDR3 nucleotides are TGTGCCAGCAGGAACGGGCAGAATAACAATGAGCAGTTCTTC. This codes for CASRNGQNNNEQFF.